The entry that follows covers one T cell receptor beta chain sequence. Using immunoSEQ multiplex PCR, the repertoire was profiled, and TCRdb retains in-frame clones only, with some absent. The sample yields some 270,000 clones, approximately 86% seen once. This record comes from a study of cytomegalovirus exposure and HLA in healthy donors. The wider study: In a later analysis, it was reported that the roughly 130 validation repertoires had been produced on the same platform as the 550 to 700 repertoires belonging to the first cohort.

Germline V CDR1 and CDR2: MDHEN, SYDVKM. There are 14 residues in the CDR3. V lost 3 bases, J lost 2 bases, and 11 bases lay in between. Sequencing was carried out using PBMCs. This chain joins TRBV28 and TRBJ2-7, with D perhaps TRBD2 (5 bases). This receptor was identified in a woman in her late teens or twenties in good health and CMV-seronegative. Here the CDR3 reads CASSLREDPYEQYF. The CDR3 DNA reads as TGTGCCAGCAGTTTGAGGGAAGACCCCTACGAGCAGTACTTC.